One T cell receptor (beta chain) is described in this entry. Time point here: baseline pretreatment blood. Indicated treatment: 15 Gy SBRT to primary tumor, nephrectomy 4 weeks later. After SBRT, blood was collected at 2 and 4 weeks, plus baseline. This sample was included in a study of radiation and T cells in renal cell carcinoma. Assay: immunoSEQ multiplex PCR; the TCRdb copy retains only in-frame clones and omits some. The data hold some 140,000 clones, with more than 70% observed a single time. V was clipped by 0 bases and J by 4 bases; unmatched bases: 5. In germline, CDR1 is LGHNA, CDR2 YSLEER. The CDR3 contains 16 residues.

This clonotype was obtained from a woman in her forties or fifties with renal cell carcinoma. The chain joins TRBV4-3 to TRBJ2-2; TRBD1 matches at 7 bases. The material sequenced was blood, taken from a patient whose treatment included radiotherapy and nephrectomy. The CDR3 DNA is TGCGCCAGCAGCCAAGATGACAGGGCGGTCACCGGGGAGCTGTTTTTT. Protein: CASSQDDRAVTGELFF.